The subject of this entry is one T cell receptor beta chain. Its antigen remains unknown. The table came from immunoSEQ multiplex PCR; TCRdb's copy has only in-frame clones and leaves some out. The data show about 2,500,000 clones, just over 90% seen once. The source of the sample is a study of shared clonotypes between healthy human individuals. The wider study: Each donor had three CD4 naive, three CD4 memory, two CD8 naive and one CD8 memory plate. Notes on the study in general: Of the naive CD4 clonotypes, about 5% were shared across several donors. Naive subsets generally had larger estimated richness than memory subsets. Blood alone was sampled, and tissue repertoires likely differ.

The CDR3 is 15 amino acids. Trimming removed 5 bases from V and 8 bases from J; junction bases left unmatched: 6. Germline V lookup: CDR1 MNHEY, CDR2 SVGAGI. The TCR sequence derives from a man aged 18 to 29 in good health. Sequenced sample: naive CD4+ T cells sorted from blood. Subset reported: CD45RA+ positively selected. V usage is TRBV6-5 and J usage is TRBJ1-4, with TRBD1 matching 12 bases. The CDR3 DNA sequence: TGTGCCAGCAGTGGCCGGGACAGGGGGCACGAAAAACTGTTTTTT. Protein sequence: CASSGRDRGHEKLFF.